Sequencing of this T cell receptor beta chain was carried out in a study of identical twins. General study findings and limits: The authors drew conclusions from cross-sectional statistical analysis rather than following the same donors.

The CDR3 has 13 amino acids. This clonotype was counted only a few times. Its antigen is not known. MiXCR was run by TCRdb on the 5' RACE reads, yielding one entry per CDR3 protein. The sample holds under 250,000 distinct CDR3 sequences, about a tenth seen once. This chain connects TRBV21-1 to TRBJ2-2; the table's D call, TRBD1, has no DNA check behind it. TRBV21-1 is a known pseudogene. The sequenced material came from memory (CD45RO+) T cells sorted from blood. This TCR came from a woman aged 18-29 years in good health. CDR3 DNA sequence: TGTGCCAGCAACCCCCCCAACACCGGGGAGCTGTTTTTT. Protein sequence: CASNPPNTGELFF.